This T cell receptor beta chain was observed in a study of T cell responses to AZD1222 COVID-19 vaccine. Libraries were prepared by immunoSEQ multiplex PCR; TCRdb keeps only in-frame clonotypes and omits some of them. This sample has approximately 150,000 clones; roughly 91% occur once, and the top ten carry roughly 5%. The CDR3 covers 14 residues. CDR1 is MDHEN and CDR2 is SYDVKM in the germline V gene. V lost 2 bases and J lost 4; bases outside the gene matches: 5. The receptor comes from an adult in good health. The V and J genes are TRBV28 and TRBJ2-7, with TRBD2 matching over 7 bases. The sequencing here drew on peripheral blood, taken on day 0 of AZD1222 vaccination. The CDR3, as DNA: TGTGCCAGCAGTTTACATCCTAGCGGTTACGAGCAGTACTTC. Translating gives CASSLHPSGYEQYF.